The entry that follows covers one TCR beta chain sequence. TCRdb recomputed calls from the reads with MiXCR, one row per CDR3 protein. The table records about 160,000 distinct CDR3 sequences, about a sixth of them present only once. The CDR3 sequence is 15 residues long. Germline CDR1 is LGHNA and CDR2 is YNFKEQ. Deletions cut 0 bases from V and 5 bases from J, with 11 bases between. This sample stems from a study of T cell repertoires in cytomegalovirus infection. Study in general: Both a matching HLA type and CMV infection were indicated by public TCR beta signatures.

Sequencing was done on a sample of CD8+ T cells from PBMCs. The V and J genes are TRBV4-2 and TRBJ2-1; no clear D gene. The clonotype comes from a human donor in good health (CMV status not recorded). Some clones in this sample may be carry-over from other donors' samples. The CDR3 sequence: CASSQDARQNNEQFF. The CDR3 DNA sequence: TGTGCCAGCAGCCAAGACGCCCGGCAGAACAATGAGCAGTTCTTC.